This T cell receptor beta chain was found in a study of shared clonotypes between healthy human individuals. As originally analysed: There were no quality scores in the junction-only immunoSEQ sequences, so filtering differed. Method: immunoSEQ multiplex PCR; TCRdb's copy keeps in-frame clones and lacks some. The V and J calls and clone size are taken from that table; D and trimming were inferred from the DNA. The sample has 2,500,000 or so clones; around 93% are singletons. The germline gives CDR1 MNHNS, CDR2 SASEGT. V lost 7 bases, J lost 2 bases, and 17 bases lay in between. There are 15 residues in the CDR3. Caucasian adults residing in Nashville, Tennessee made up all the donors.

This sequence originates from a man between 18 and 29 years old in good health. Some clones in this sample may be carry-over from other donors' samples. The chain joins TRBV6-1 to TRBJ2-5, with TRBD1 as a possible D gene (5 bases). Sequencing was performed on naive CD4+ T cells from PBMCs. The subset here: CD45RA+ positively selected. CDR3 sequence reads: CASNLRAVLQETQYF. In DNA form, the CDR3 reads TGTGCCAGCAACCTCAGGGCGGTATTACAAGAGACCCAGTACTTC.